Each of the 21 T cell receptor beta chains below was sequenced from the same sample in a study of T-cell memory formation after mild COVID-19. TCRdb analysed the 5' RACE reads with MiXCR anew, one entry per CDR3 protein. The sample has some 450,000 distinct CDR3 sequences, approximately 18% seen once. The sample consisted of PBMCs or a T cell subset sorted from them (not recorded which). The receptor set was obtained from a man aged 18 to 35 who had mild COVID-19 (a few samples of this study predate the infection). Cell type and time point are not known.

This chain connects TRBV7-8 to TRBJ1-1, with TRBD1 as a possible D gene (6 bases). The germline V gene has CDR1 SGHVS and CDR2 FQNEAQ. The CDR3 totals 16 residues. V lost 4 bases, J lost 6 bases, and 21 bases lay in between. CDR3 DNA: TGTGCCAGCAGCTCAAGAACAGGGTGGGGGTCCTCTGAAGCTTTCTTT. Its protein product is CASSSRTGWGSSEAFF.

CDR3 region: CSARAGSDEQYF. CDR3 DNA sequence: TGCAGTGCTAGGGCGGGGAGCGACGAGCAGTACTTC. The chain couples TRBV20-1 to TRBJ2-7; perhaps TRBD2 as D (6 bases). Germline V gives CDR1 DFQATT, CDR2 SNEGSKA (reference sequence). V dropped 3 bases and J dropped 5 bases, with 11 bases sitting between them. This CDR3 has 12 residues.

V is TRBV6-6 and J is TRBJ1-4, with a weak D call TRBD1 (6 bases). Trimming shortened V by 1 base and J by 3 bases, and 9 bases separated the two germline ends. The CDR3 has 15 amino acids. Germline V gives CDR1 MNHNY, CDR2 SVGAGI (reference sequence). In nucleotides, the CDR3 is TGTGCCAGCAGTTACTTCAGGACAGCTAATGAAAAACTGTTTTTT. Its protein is CASSYFRTANEKLFF.

This clonotype has just a few counts. This chain connects TRBV6-5 to TRBJ2-3, with TRBD1 matching 8 bases. Germline trimming cut 2 bases from V and 5 bases from J; bases unmatched to any gene: 3. CDR1 and CDR2 (germline): MNHEY, SVGAGI. This CDR3 contains 14 residues. The CDR3 region is CASSYLDREDTQYF. In DNA form, the CDR3 reads TGTGCCAGCAGTTACCTGGACAGGGAAGATACGCAGTATTTT.

The chain uses TRBV7-2 and TRBJ2-7; D unresolved. Germline V gene lookup returns CDR1 SGHTA and CDR2 FQGNSA. The CDR3 runs to 13 residues. V lost 5 bases, J lost 6 bases, and 14 bases lay in between. CDR3 amino acids: CASSLGPAREQYF. CDR3 coding DNA: TGTGCCAGCAGCCTCGGGCCCGCGCGCGAGCAGTACTTC. Using reference TRBV7-2 and TRBJ2-7 for the parts outside the CDR3, the full variable domain is GAGVSQSPSNKVTEKGKDVELRCDPISGHTALYWYRQSLGQGLEFLIYFQGNSAPDKSGLPSDRFSAERTGGSVSTLTIQRTQQEDSAVYLCASSLGPAREQYFGPGTRLTVT.

This sequence joins TRBV10-3 and TRBJ2-2, with 7 bases aligning to TRBD1. Trimming cost V 6 bases and J 0 bases; bases outside gene matches: 10. CDR3 length: 17 amino acids. Germline CDR1 is ENHRY and CDR2 is SYGVKD. In DNA, the CDR3 is TGTGCCATCAGAGCGAGGGAAGGGACAGCGAACACCGGGGAGCTGTTTTTT. This translates into CAIRAREGTANTGELFF.

This chain connects TRBV20-1 to TRBJ2-7, with 9 positions matching TRBD2. The germline gives CDR1 DFQATT, CDR2 SNEGSKA (reference sequence). Trimming cost V 1 base and J 4 bases; bases outside gene matches: 17. The CDR3 extends over 18 amino acids. This chain's CDR3 is CSARALGRGQRGVYEQYF. The CDR3 region has the DNA TGCAGTGCTAGAGCCTTGGGGAGGGGACAGCGGGGGGTTTACGAGCAGTACTTC.

The sample holds a few counts of this clonotype. This chain links TRBV5-6 with TRBJ2-3; D ambiguous. The germline V and J ends were trimmed by 0 bases and 0 bases, with 11 bases remaining between them. Germline V lookup: CDR1 SGHDT, CDR2 YYEEEE. This CDR3 region has 16 residues. In DNA form, the CDR3 reads TGTGCCAGCAGCTTGGTTAAGAGACGTAGCACAGATACGCAGTATTTT. Protein product: CASSLVKRRSTDTQYF.

V is TRBV10-3 and J is TRBJ2-5, with 11 bases that match TRBD2. CDR3 length equals 15 residues. The J segment lost 0 bases and the V segment lost 8 bases, leaving 5 bases of the junction unmatched. Germline V lookup: CDR1 ENHRY, CDR2 SYGVKD. The CDR3 DNA reads as TGTGCCATCGGACCGGGACTAGCGGACCAAGAGACCCAGTACTTC. It is translated as CAIGPGLADQETQYF.

V gene TRBV9 combines with J gene TRBJ2-1; the match to TRBD2 covers 11 bases. Germline CDR1 SGDLS, CDR2 YYNGEE. With 4 bases clipped from V and 5 bases from J, the junction kept 14 bases outside the gene matches. The CDR3 sequence is 18 residues long. CDR3 region: CASSPRGGSGGADNEQFF. DNA of the CDR3: TGTGCCAGCAGCCCCCGGGGCGGTAGCGGGGGGGCGGACAATGAGCAGTTCTTC.

The chain has TRBV5-1 and TRBJ1-1; D is perhaps TRBD1 (6 bases). V lost 2 bases, J lost 9 bases, and 14 bases lay in between. The germline V gene has CDR1 SGHRS and CDR2 YFSETQ. The CDR3 extends over 13 amino acids. The CDR3 loop is CASSFPGAEKAFF. DNA of the CDR3: TGCGCCAGCAGCTTCCCGGGGGCGGAGAAAGCTTTCTTT.

This clonotype turned up a few times. The rearrangement uses TRBV10-3 and TRBJ1-1, with TRBD1 matching over 8 bases. The CDR3 has 14 residues. V trimming: 4 bases; J trimming: 6 bases; junction bases outside the gene matches: 7. Germline assignment: CDR1 ENHRY and CDR2 SYGVKD. CDR3 sequence (DNA): TGTGCCATCAGTGGGCAGACAGGGGCGGCTGAAGCTTTCTTT. It encodes CAISGQTGAAEAFF.

V and J are TRBV5-4 and TRBJ1-1; D possibly corresponds to TRBD1 (6 bases). The ends were cut back, 6 bases at V and 5 bases at J, with 14 bases in the middle. This CDR3 has 13 residues. CDR1 and CDR2 (germline): SGHNT, YYREEE (reference sequence). The CDR3 nucleotides are TGTGCCAGCATCGGGGGCGGAGGAACTGAAGCTTTCTTT. Amino acid sequence: CASIGGGGTEAFF. The full variable domain, completed using reference TRBV5-4 and TRBJ1-1, is ETGVTQSPTHLIKTRGQQVTLRCSSQSGHNTVSWYQQALGQGPQFIFQYYREEENGRGNFPPRFSGLQFPNYSSELNVNALELDDSALYLCASIGGGGTEAFFGQGTRLTVV.

The V and J genes are TRBV5-1 and TRBJ1-3, with D perhaps matching TRBD1 (5 bases). Trimming stripped 4 bases from V and 4 bases from J, with 12 bases between. There are 14 residues in the CDR3. Germline V gives CDR1 SGHRS, CDR2 YFSETQ. The CDR3 protein is CASSAAGAGNTIYF. The CDR3 nucleotides read TGCGCCAGCAGCGCAGCCGGGGCCGGAAACACCATATATTTT.

This chain links TRBV5-4 with TRBJ2-5; the D is unclear. CDR3 length equals 12 residues. V lost 4 bases, J lost 3 bases, and 7 bases lay in between. Germline V gives CDR1 SGHNT, CDR2 YYREEE (reference sequence). The CDR3 reads CASSTREETQYF. The DNA of the CDR3 is TGTGCCAGCAGCACACGGGAAGAGACCCAGTACTTC.

V is TRBV6-5 and J is TRBJ1-3; D possibly corresponds to TRBD1 (5 bases). Germline CDR1 and CDR2: MNHEY and SVGAGI. CDR3 length: 17 amino acids. The V end lost 2 bases, the J end lost 0 bases, and 14 bases lay between the germline ends. CDR3 loop: CASSYDVRGLSGNTIYF. In nucleotides, the CDR3 is TGTGCCAGCAGTTACGACGTGCGGGGCCTCTCTGGAAACACCATATATTTT.

The rearrangement uses TRBV18 and TRBJ2-6; a possible D gene is TRBD1 (5 bases). Germline CDR1 and CDR2: KGHSH and LQKENI. V was shortened by 3 bases and J by 2 bases, with 11 bases between the two germline ends. This CDR3 spans 16 amino acids. This CDR3 reads CASSPSRAAGANVLTF. The CDR3 DNA is TGTGCCAGCTCACCGTCCAGGGCCGCTGGGGCCAACGTCCTGACTTTC. Together with reference TRBV18 and TRBJ2-6, the CDR3 gives the full variable domain: NAGVMQNPRHLVRRRGQEARLRCSPMKGHSHVYWYRQLPEEGLKFMVYLQKENIIDESGMPKERFSAEFPKEGPSILRIQQVVRGDSAAYFCASSPSRAAGANVLTFGAGSRLTVL.

This clonotype was seen a handful of times. The chain links TRBV6-6 to TRBJ1-1; 7 bases match TRBD1. This CDR3 contains 14 residues. The trim removed 4 bases at V and 5 bases at J, leaving 7 bases unmatched. The germline V gene has CDR1 MNHNY and CDR2 SVGAGI (reference sequence). CDR3 loop: CASSFSRQGTEAFF. CDR3 bases: TGTGCCAGCAGTTTCTCCAGACAGGGAACTGAAGCTTTCTTT.

In its sample, this clonotype was seen once. The V call is TRBV25-1, the J call TRBJ2-7; weak D call: TRBD2 (5 bases). Trimming removed 5 bases from V and 6 bases from J, with 23 bases in between. Germline V lookup: CDR1 MGHDK, CDR2 SYGVNS. The CDR3 runs to 16 residues. The CDR3 nucleotides are TGTGCCAGCAGTCCCTGTACGGGATCCATCAAGAGCGAGCAGTACTTC. As protein: CASSPCTGSIKSEQYF.

The V and J genes are TRBV5-4 and TRBJ1-1, with unresolved D. Germline-derived CDR1 and CDR2 are SGHNT and YYREEE (reference sequence). The ends were cut back, 0 bases at V and 2 bases at J, with 8 bases in the middle. This CDR3 has 14 residues. The CDR3 reads CASSLENLNTEAFF. In DNA form, the CDR3 reads TGTGCCAGCAGCTTGGAGAACCTAAACACTGAAGCTTTCTTT.

The gene calls are TRBV7-3 and TRBJ2-5; 10 positions match TRBD2. Germline V gene sequence: CDR1 SGHTA, CDR2 FQGTGA. The CDR3 has 15 amino acids. V shed 2 bases and J 5 bases; nucleotides not matched to a gene: 5. This CDR3 is CASSLERGGGETQYF. The CDR3 nucleotides read TGTGCCAGCAGCTTAGAGCGGGGGGGCGGGGAGACCCAGTACTTC.